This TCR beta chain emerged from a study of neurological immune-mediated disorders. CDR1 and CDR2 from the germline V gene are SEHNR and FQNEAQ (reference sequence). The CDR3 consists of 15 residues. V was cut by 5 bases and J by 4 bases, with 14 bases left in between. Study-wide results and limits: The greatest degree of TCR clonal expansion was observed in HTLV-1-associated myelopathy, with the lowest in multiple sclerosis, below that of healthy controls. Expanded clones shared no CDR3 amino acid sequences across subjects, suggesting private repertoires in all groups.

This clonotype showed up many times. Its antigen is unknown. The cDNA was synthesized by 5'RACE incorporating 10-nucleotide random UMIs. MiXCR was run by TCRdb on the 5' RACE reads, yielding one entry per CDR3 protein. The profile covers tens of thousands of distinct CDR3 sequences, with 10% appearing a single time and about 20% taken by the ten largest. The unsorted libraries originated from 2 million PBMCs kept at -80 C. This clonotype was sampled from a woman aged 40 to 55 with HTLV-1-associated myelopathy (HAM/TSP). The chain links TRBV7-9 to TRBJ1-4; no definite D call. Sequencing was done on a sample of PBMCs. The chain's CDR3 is CASSAVQSNNEKLFF. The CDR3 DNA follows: TGTGCCAGCAGCGCCGTACAGTCCAATAATGAAAAACTGTTTTTT.